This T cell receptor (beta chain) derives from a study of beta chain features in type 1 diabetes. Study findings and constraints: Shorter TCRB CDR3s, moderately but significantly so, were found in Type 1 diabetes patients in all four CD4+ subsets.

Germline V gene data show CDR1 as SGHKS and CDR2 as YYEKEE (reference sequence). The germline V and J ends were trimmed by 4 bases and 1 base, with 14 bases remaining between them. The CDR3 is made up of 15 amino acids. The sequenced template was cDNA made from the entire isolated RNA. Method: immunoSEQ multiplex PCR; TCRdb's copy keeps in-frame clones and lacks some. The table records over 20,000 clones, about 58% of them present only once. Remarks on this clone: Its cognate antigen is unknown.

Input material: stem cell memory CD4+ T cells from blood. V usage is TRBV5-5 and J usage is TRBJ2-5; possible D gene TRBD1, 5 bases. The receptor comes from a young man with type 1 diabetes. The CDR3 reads CASSQTAIVQETQYF. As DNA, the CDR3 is TGTGCCAGCAGCCAGACAGCTATTGTCCAAGAGACCCAGTACTTC.